The rows below give T cell receptor beta chains drawn from one sample of a study of T and B cells in COVID-19 patients. MiXCR, run by TCRdb on the multiplex PCR reads, gives a single entry per CDR3 protein. The sample contains approximately 6,000 distinct CDR3 sequences, about 26% of which appear only once. Sequences were obtained from blood. These receptors all come from a human donor with active COVID-19. CDR3s include the opening cysteine and the closing phenylalanine or tryptophan. The listing skips clone size in some rows; elsewhere it reads once, few, many or a size class.

TRBJ1-2 TRBV20-1 . CSARGTRGGGGYTF
TRBJ2-1 TRBV5-1 . CASSLGGQGGDEQFF
TRBJ2-5 TRBV18 medium-sized CASSPRLGQETQYF
TRBJ2-1 TRBV20-1 few CSARDITGLDYNEQFF
TRBJ1-3 TRBV19 medium-sized CASTPLGRSSGNTIYF
TRBJ2-7 TRBV30 medium-sized CAWQMGASWAYEQYF
TRBJ2-1 TRBV7-9 . CASSSTAYNEQFF
TRBJ1-1 TRBV18 . CASSPSDRATEAFF
TRBJ2-5 TRBV12-3/TRBV12-4 medium-sized CASSLETNQETQYF
TRBJ2-5 TRBV7-9 . CASSSYSYQETQYF
TRBJ2-7 TRBV14 . CASSQEVGGFSYEQYF
TRBJ2-2 TRBV12-3/TRBV12-4 few CASSLGTSGVLGAGELFF
TRBJ2-1 TRBV4-1 few CASSQDQRGGTNEQFF
TRBJ2-5 TRBV6-5 few CASSGTVRETQYF
TRBJ2-5 TRBV4-3 . CASSQLSASGSSGGVRSGETQYF
TRBJ2-7 TRBV29-1 . CSVAGQGHEQYF
TRBJ2-3 TRBV18 medium-sized CASSPRTGSTDTQYF
TRBJ2-6 TRBV7-2 few CASSSGLGGGANVLTF
TRBJ2-2 TRBV7-9 . CASSLKYTSSGLNTGELFF
TRBJ1-6 TRBV5-1 . CASSHGQFGAEYNSPLHF
TRBJ2-7 TRBV4-2 few CASSQDPTGGSYEQYF
TRBJ1-3 TRBV6-5 medium-sized CASSVDRYSGNTIYF
TRBJ1-6 TRBV20-1 . CSASQNSPLHF
TRBJ1-2 TRBV6-5 . CASSDYPGQHYGYTF
TRBJ1-2 TRBV19 medium-sized CASADQGYGYTF
TRBJ1-1 TRBV6-6 . CASSYSEDTEAFF
TRBJ1-4 TRBV6-1 medium-sized CASSEGTNEKLFF
TRBJ2-2 TRBV9 . CASSVRDRGTGELFF
TRBJ2-3 TRBV29-1 medium-sized CSVGGRPGGSLSTDTQYF
TRBJ1-5 TRBV19 medium-sized CASSIRPGSSNQPQHF
TRBJ1-1 TRBV5-4 . CASSLEGGGNTEAFF
TRBJ2-6 TRBV4-2 few CASSQTGDRGRSWLSGANVLTF
TRBJ2-3 TRBV7-4 once CASGGLAGDTQYF
TRBJ2-5 TRBV24-1 . CATSSTGQETQYF
TRBJ2-6 TRBV7-2 . CASSFRDASGANVLTF
TRBJ1-3 TRBV30 . CAWSLAGGAGNTIYF
TRBJ2-5 TRBV5-1 . CASSMLLASQETQYF
TRBJ2-1 TRBV10-3 few CATIGLSYNEQFF
TRBJ1-5 TRBV27 few CASSLKAGYSNQPQHF
TRBJ1-4 TRBV19 . CASSKGGDEKLFF
TRBJ2-1 TRBV6-2/TRBV6-3 medium-sized CASSGNEQFF
TRBJ2-5 TRBV20-1 . CSAELGGRETQYF
TRBJ1-4 TRBV7-6 . CAGPQDWATNEKLFF
TRBJ1-2 TRBV19 medium-sized CASSIGGGVGYTF
TRBJ1-1 TRBV29-1 medium-sized CSVETGYTEAFF
TRBJ2-1 TRBV6-1 . CASRGGQASSYNEQFF
TRBJ2-7 TRBV7-3 . CASSLRGGATYEQYF
TRBJ1-1 TRBV15 medium-sized CATSRDGGQGALGNTEAFF
TRBJ2-1 TRBV15 medium-sized CATSRVGGGHSYNEQFF
TRBJ2-1 TRBV4-2 . CASSQDGQGVYNEQFF
TRBJ2-7 TRBV11-1 medium-sized CASSRPGTGNYEQYF
TRBJ1-5 TRBV6-5 . CASSYSRGVNQPQHF
TRBJ1-5 TRBV12-3/TRBV12-4 . CASSRSMRNQPQHF
TRBJ2-1 TRBV6-2/TRBV6-3 medium-sized CASKETYNEQFF